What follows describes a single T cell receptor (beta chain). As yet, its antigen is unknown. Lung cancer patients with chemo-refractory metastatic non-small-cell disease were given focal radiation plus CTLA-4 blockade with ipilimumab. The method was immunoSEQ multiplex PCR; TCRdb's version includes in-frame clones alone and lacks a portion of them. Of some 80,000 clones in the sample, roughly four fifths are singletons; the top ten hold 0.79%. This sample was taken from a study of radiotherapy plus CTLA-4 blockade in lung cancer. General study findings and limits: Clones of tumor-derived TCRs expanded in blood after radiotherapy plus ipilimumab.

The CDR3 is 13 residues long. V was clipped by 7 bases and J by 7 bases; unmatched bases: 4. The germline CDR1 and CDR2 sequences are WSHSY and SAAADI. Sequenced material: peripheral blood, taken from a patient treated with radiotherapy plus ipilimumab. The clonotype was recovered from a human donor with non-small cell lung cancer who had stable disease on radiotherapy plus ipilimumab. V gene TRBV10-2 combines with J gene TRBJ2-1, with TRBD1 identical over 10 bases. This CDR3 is CASKGQGWNEQFF. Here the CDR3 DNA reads TGCGCCAGCAAGGGACAGGGGTGGAATGAGCAGTTCTTC.